This record covers a single T cell receptor beta chain. These data are taken from a study of T cell changes during pregnancy in multiple sclerosis. Repertoires were generated with immunoSEQ multiplex PCR, while TCRdb's copy carries only in-frame clones and drops some. The repertoire holds roughly 70,000 clones, approximately 90% seen once, with 1.5% in the top ten. CDR1 is MDHEN and CDR2 is SYDVKM in the germline V gene. Trimming took 7 bases from V and 4 from J, leaving 13 bases between them. The CDR3 contains 13 residues. The sequences come from peripheral blood, collected in the third trimester of pregnancy. This TCR was sampled from a female donor with multiple sclerosis, enrolled in a pregnancy study. The chain joins TRBV28 to TRBJ1-1; D unresolved. In DNA form, the CDR3 reads TGTGCCAGCATGGTGGAGGGAGGCACTGAAGCTTTCTTT. Amino acid sequence: CASMVEGGTEAFF.